The 23 T cell receptor beta chains below all came from one sample that was sequenced in a study of blood T cell repertoires in COVID-19. Method: immunoSEQ multiplex PCR; TCRdb's copy keeps in-frame clones and lacks some. In the table there are fewer than 200,000 clones, around nine tenths of which are singletons. The material sequenced was peripheral blood. Receptor source: a man aged 35 to 55 with active or convalescent COVID-19.

This clone was counted only a few times. This sequence joins TRBV5-4 and TRBJ2-2; TRBD2 matches at 7 bases. V trimming: 3 bases; J trimming: 3 bases; junction bases outside the gene matches: 5. Germline-derived CDR1 and CDR2 are SGHNT and YYREEE (reference sequence). The CDR3 covers 15 residues. The CDR3 protein is CASSYGTTYTGELFF. Here the CDR3 DNA reads TGTGCCAGCAGCTACGGGACTACCTACACCGGGGAGCTGTTTTTT.

The chain combines TRBV18 with TRBJ2-6; the match to TRBD1 covers 7 bases. Losses at the gene ends were 3 bases for V and 0 bases for J; bases not matched to a gene: 5. The germline V gene encodes CDR1 KGHSH and CDR2 LQKENI. The CDR3 runs 17 residues. CDR3 bases: TGTGCCAGCTCACCTGGGACAGCTTACTCTGGGGCCAACGTCCTGACTTTC. Protein: CASSPGTAYSGANVLTF.

Notes on this clone: No conserved phenylalanine or tryptophan ends this CDR3, so it is likely a read error. The chain joins TRBV2 to TRBJ1-6; 7 nucleotides align to TRBD1. The length of the CDR3 is 16 residues. After removal of 6 bases from V and 6 bases from J, the junction contained 11 bases not matched to a gene. Germline V gene lookup returns CDR1 SNHLY and CDR2 FYNNEI. CDR3 in amino acids: CASRANSGQTNSPLHL. CDR3 DNA: TGTGCCAGCAGGGCTAACTCGGGACAGACTAATTCACCCCTCCACCTT.

This chain connects TRBV7-2 to TRBJ1-5; possibly TRBD1 for D (5 bases). Trimming stripped 1 base from V and 6 bases from J, with 7 bases between. In germline, CDR1 is SGHTA, CDR2 FQGNSA. There are 13 residues in the CDR3. CDR3 region: CASSLVRGQPQHF. The CDR3 DNA follows: TGTGCCAGCAGCTTAGTTAGGGGTCAGCCCCAGCATTTT.

This chain uses TRBV11-3 with TRBJ2-1; TRBD1 aligns across 7 bases. The CDR3 runs to 15 residues. The J segment lost 4 bases and the V segment lost 3 bases, leaving 6 bases of the junction unmatched. Germline CDR1 is SGHNT and CDR2 is YENEEA. DNA of the CDR3: TGTGCCAGCAGCTTCCTCGGGACAGCGTACAATGAGCAGTTCTTC. Translating gives CASSFLGTAYNEQFF.

The chain combines TRBV11-2 with TRBJ2-5; the D gene is possibly TRBD1 (5 bases). The ends were cut back, 2 bases at V and 2 bases at J, with 12 bases in the middle. The germline CDR1 and CDR2 sequences are SGHAT and FQNNGV. This CDR3 spans 15 amino acids. The CDR3 DNA is TGTGCCAGCAGCTTAAGGGGCGCTCTTCAAGAGACCCAGTACTTC. Amino acids: CASSLRGALQETQYF.

The CDR3 loop is CASSYSGGTEAFF. Written as DNA, the CDR3 is TGTGCCAGCAGTTACTCGGGGGGTACTGAAGCTTTCTTT. The chain employs TRBV6-6 and TRBJ1-1; a weak D match, TRBD1 (5 bases). V dropped 0 bases and J dropped 5 bases, with 7 bases sitting between them. Germline V gives CDR1 MNHNY, CDR2 SVGAGI (reference sequence). This CDR3 spans 13 amino acids.

The chain has TRBV4-1 and TRBJ2-2; 10 positions agree with TRBD2. Germline CDR1 is MGHRA and CDR2 is YSYEKL. CDR3 size: 16 residues. V shed 2 bases and J 1 base; nucleotides not matched to a gene: 1. This CDR3 is CASSQTSGVNTGELFF. CDR3 DNA: TGCGCCAGCAGCCAAACTAGCGGGGTGAACACCGGGGAGCTGTTTTTT.

The chain has TRBV29-1 and TRBJ2-7; D is perhaps TRBD2 (6 bases). The germline CDR1 and CDR2 sequences are SQVTM and ANQGSEA. This CDR3 has 12 amino acids. Trimming took 4 bases from V and 4 from J, leaving 11 bases between them. The CDR3 DNA follows: TGCAGCGTTGGTTCGGGGACTTACGAGCAGTACTTC. Translating it yields CSVGSGTYEQYF.

This chain links TRBV6-6 with TRBJ2-7; 14 nucleotides match TRBD2. Looked up from germline, CDR1 is MNHNY and CDR2 is SVGAGI (reference sequence). V trimming: 10 bases; J trimming: 1 base; junction bases outside the gene matches: 21. The CDR3 is 20 amino acids. CDR3 loop: CAISYREGLAGGRISYEQYF. DNA for the CDR3: TGTGCCATCAGCTACAGGGAAGGACTAGCGGGGGGTCGCATTTCCTACGAGCAGTACTTC.

This chain joins TRBV20-1 and TRBJ2-1; D unclear. Between the trimmed V and J ends, which lost 3 bases and 7 bases, there was a span of 16 bases. Looked up from germline, CDR1 is DFQATT and CDR2 is SNEGSKA (reference sequence). The CDR3 totals 14 residues. CDR3 sequence: CSASLPSIGNEQFF. CDR3 DNA: TGCAGTGCTAGTCTCCCTAGTATCGGGAATGAGCAGTTCTTC.

The chain is built from TRBV24-1 and TRBJ2-1, with TRBD1 identical over 8 bases. Losses at the gene ends were 3 bases for V and 0 bases for J; bases not matched to a gene: 6. The CDR3 spans 17 residues. CDR1 is KGHDR, CDR2 SFDVKD, per germline. CDR3 sequence (DNA): TGTGCCACCAGTGATGACCGACAGGGGTACTCCTACAATGAGCAGTTCTTC. It yields the protein CATSDDRQGYSYNEQFF.

V is TRBV5-1 and J is TRBJ1-3, with 8 bases identical to TRBD1. CDR3 length equals 15 residues. Germline CDR1 is SGHRS and CDR2 is YFSETQ. The junction had 3 bases not matched to a gene; V was cut back by 0 bases and J by 4 bases. This CDR3 reads CASSLGQGRGNTIYF. The CDR3 DNA is TGCGCCAGCAGCTTGGGACAGGGGAGGGGAAACACCATATATTTT.

The rearrangement joins TRBV5-1 to TRBJ2-6; tentative D call: TRBD1 (6 bases). V lost 4 bases and J lost 0, with 11 bases in between. CDR1 and CDR2 (germline): SGHRS, YFSETQ. The CDR3 is 16 residues long. CDR3 residues: CASSRDTSSGANVLTF. CDR3 nucleotide sequence: TGCGCCAGCAGCAGGGACACCAGCTCTGGGGCCAACGTCCTGACTTTC.

V and J are TRBV6-6 and TRBJ2-3; D call uncertain. Trimming cost V 0 bases and J 0 bases, with 7 bases left between them. The CDR3 extends over 15 amino acids. From germline, CDR1 is MNHNY and CDR2 SVGAGI (reference sequence). DNA of the CDR3: TGTGCCAGCAGTTACTCGATGGCTAGCACAGATACGCAGTATTTT. Protein product: CASSYSMASTDTQYF.

The J gene is TRBJ1-5, the V gene TRBV18, with a tentative D call TRBD1 (6 bases). V lost 6 bases, J lost 6 bases, and 12 bases lay in between. This CDR3 has 13 amino acids. Germline CDR1 and CDR2: KGHSH and LQKENI. The CDR3 reads CASSLQGAQPQHF. The CDR3 coding sequence is TGTGCCAGCTCCTTACAGGGAGCTCAGCCCCAGCATTTT.

The gene calls are TRBV19 and TRBJ1-4, with D possibly TRBD1 on 6 matching bases. The CDR3 is 13 residues long. V gave up 8 bases and J gave up 8 bases, with 15 bases separating them. Germline loops: CDR1 LNHDA, CDR2 SQIVND (reference sequence). The chain's CDR3 is CASARGTSEKLFF. In DNA, the CDR3 is TGTGCCAGTGCGCGAGGGACATCCGAAAAACTGTTTTTT.

This rearrangement joins TRBV29-1 to TRBJ1-1; no firm D call. The germline gives CDR1 SQVTM, CDR2 ANQGSEA. The CDR3 extends over 13 amino acids. The germline V and J ends were trimmed by 6 bases and 1 base, with 12 bases remaining between them. The CDR3 DNA reads TGCAGCGTCCTTTCCGGGAGGAACACTGAAGCTTTCTTT. Amino acid sequence: CSVLSGRNTEAFF.

The chain links TRBV9 to TRBJ1-2; D is ambiguous. The V gene lost 0 bases and the J gene lost 3 bases, with 9 bases spanning the gap. The CDR3 length is 14 residues. Germline CDR1 SGDLS, CDR2 YYNGEE. CDR3 sequence: CASSVGGEDYGYTF. The CDR3 bases are TGTGCCAGCAGCGTAGGTGGGGAGGACTATGGCTACACCTTC.

This chain joins TRBV9 and TRBJ2-4; 10 nucleotides align to TRBD1. The CDR3 runs to 14 residues. V was clipped by 3 bases and J by 8 bases; unmatched bases: 5. Germline V gives CDR1 SGDLS, CDR2 YYNGEE. CDR3 region: CASSARDRGDIQYF. In DNA form, the CDR3 reads TGTGCCAGCAGCGCCCGGGACAGGGGAGACATTCAGTACTTC.

This chain joins TRBV7-3 and TRBJ2-1, with TRBD2 as a possible D gene (7 bases). The germline V gene has CDR1 SGHTA and CDR2 FQGTGA. The CDR3 is 16 amino acids. V gave up 4 bases and J gave up 4 bases, with 17 bases separating them. CDR3 in amino acids: CASSYSTGGGYNEQFF. In DNA, the CDR3 is TGTGCCAGCAGCTACTCCACGGGGGGCGGTTACAATGAGCAGTTCTTC.

Of note for this clone: This specimen includes other DNA sequences encoding the same CDR3. The rearrangement links TRBV12-3 or TRBV12-4 to TRBJ1-1; the D gene is possibly TRBD1 (6 bases). The V end was cut by 5 bases, the J end by 8 bases, with 9 bases between. The CDR3 is 11 amino acids. CDR3 residues: CASSSGTEAFF. Here the CDR3 DNA reads TGTGCCAGCAGTAGCGGGACAGAAGCTTTCTTT.

J is TRBJ1-1 and V is TRBV28, with a possible D match to TRBD1 (5 bases). The V end lost 7 bases, the J end lost 4 bases, and 16 bases lay between the germline ends. This CDR3 has 14 amino acids. CDR1 MDHEN and CDR2 SYDVKM come from the germline V gene. CDR3 loop: CASTLPRVGTEAFF. In DNA form, the CDR3 reads TGTGCCAGCACCCTCCCCAGGGTCGGCACTGAAGCTTTCTTT.